A selection of T cell receptor beta chains follows, all from one sample in a study of cytomegalovirus exposure and HLA in healthy donors. Clones were sequenced by immunoSEQ multiplex PCR, and TCRdb holds only the in-frame ones, with some missing. The profile shows 75,000 to 100,000 clones, around 80% of them singletons. The specimen was PBMCs. Receptors originate from a man aged 25-40 years in good health and CMV-seronegative. Both conserved end residues are part of each CDR3. The order of the fields is V gene, J gene, clone size, CDR3 protein. Some rows have no size entry. The others give once, few or many, or a class for an expanded clone.

TRBV7-2	TRBJ1-2	-	CASSTMMGGFGYTF
TRBV27	TRBJ1-1	-	CASSPLGGGNTEAFF
TRBV9	TRBJ2-7	-	CASSVGGSGEQYF
TRBV7-9	TRBJ2-5	once	CSSSPRDKKQETQYF
TRBV10-3	TRBJ1-2	-	CAIGRDSGNYGYTF
TRBV2	TRBJ1-2	-	CASQRGTGSNLVYGYTF
TRBV27	TRBJ2-2	-	CASSSTGLAGVRDGELFF
TRBV27	TRBJ1-6	-	CASRTGGGYNSPLHF
TRBV5-4	TRBJ2-2	-	CASSLGQGALTGELFF
TRBV29-1	TRBJ2-2	-	CSVRLWDRGLTGELFF
TRBV19	TRBJ1-3	-	CASSMRAGSYSSGNTIYF
TRBV10-1	TRBJ2-1	-	CASGTGTWGGEQFF
TRBV6-6	TRBJ2-5	-	CASSYLEGTQYF
TRBV10-3	TRBJ2-7	-	CAIGTGGAYEQYF
TRBV7-6	TRBJ1-5	once	CASSLEHPGSNQPQHF
TRBV5-6	TRBJ1-1	-	CASSRDRGTEAFF
TRBV7-3	TRBJ2-3	-	CASSLLGGSADTQYF
TRBV19	TRBJ1-2	-	CASSIRQTDGYTF
TRBV5-1	TRBJ1-1	-	CASSLEGRGNTEAFF
TRBV6-5	TRBJ1-2	-	CASSYSGQILYGYTF